This paragraph covers one T cell receptor (beta chain) sequence. These data come from a study of blood T cell repertoires in COVID-19. Study overall: Spain, Italy and the United States supplied samples that represented acute and convalescent COVID-19.

Trimming took off 6 bases at V and 5 bases at J, with 17 bases between the two ends. This CDR3 has 15 residues. Germline V gene data show CDR1 as SGHTA and CDR2 as FQGNSA. Source study methods: Amplifying reference gene primers gave estimates of nucleated cell counts. Measured with immunoSEQ multiplex PCR; TCRdb has only the in-frame clones, and not every one. That table gives V, J and clone size, and the DNA gave D and trimming. The sample lists about 150,000 clones, around 86% seen once, with roughly 3.4% in the top ten. Specimen: peripheral blood. The sequence came from a man aged 65 to 79 with acute or convalescent COVID-19. The chain has TRBV7-2 and TRBJ1-5; D is unresolved. CDR3 in amino acids: CASRPERGEYQPQHF. CDR3 nucleotide sequence: TGTGCCAGCAGGCCCGAGAGAGGAGAGTATCAGCCCCAGCATTTT.